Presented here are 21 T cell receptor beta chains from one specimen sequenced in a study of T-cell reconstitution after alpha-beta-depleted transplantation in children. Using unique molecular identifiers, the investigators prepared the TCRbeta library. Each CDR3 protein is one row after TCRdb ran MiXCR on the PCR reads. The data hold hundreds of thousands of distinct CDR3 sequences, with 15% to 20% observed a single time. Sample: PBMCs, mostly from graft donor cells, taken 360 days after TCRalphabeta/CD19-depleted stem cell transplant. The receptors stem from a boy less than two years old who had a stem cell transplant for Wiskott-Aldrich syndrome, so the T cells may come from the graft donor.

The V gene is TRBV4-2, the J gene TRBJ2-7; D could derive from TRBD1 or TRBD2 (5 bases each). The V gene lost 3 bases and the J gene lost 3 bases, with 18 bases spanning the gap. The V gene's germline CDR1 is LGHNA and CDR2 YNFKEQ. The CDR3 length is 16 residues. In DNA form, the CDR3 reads TGTGCCAGCAGCCAGGGATCTCAGGGACGCGGCTACGAGCAGTACTTC. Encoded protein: CASSQGSQGRGYEQYF.

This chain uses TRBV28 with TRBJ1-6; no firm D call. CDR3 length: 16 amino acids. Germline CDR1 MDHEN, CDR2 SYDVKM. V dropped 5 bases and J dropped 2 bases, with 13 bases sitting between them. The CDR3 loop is CASSTTVSPYNSPLHF. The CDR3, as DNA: TGTGCCAGCAGTACCACAGTTTCCCCCTATAATTCACCCCTCCACTTT.

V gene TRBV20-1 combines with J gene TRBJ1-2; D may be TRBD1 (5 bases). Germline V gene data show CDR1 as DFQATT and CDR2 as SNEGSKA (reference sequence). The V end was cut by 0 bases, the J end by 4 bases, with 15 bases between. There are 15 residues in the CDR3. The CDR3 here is CSARDAIRGVYGYTF. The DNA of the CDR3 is TGCAGTGCTAGAGATGCCATTAGGGGAGTCTATGGCTACACCTTC.

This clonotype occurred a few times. The CDR3 DNA reads TGCGCCAGCAGCGTGGACAGGAACGAGCAGTACTTC. Its protein is CASSVDRNEQYF. The chain couples TRBV5-1 to TRBJ2-7, with TRBD1 matching 7 bases. The CDR3 has 12 residues. Germline loops: CDR1 SGHRS, CDR2 YFSETQ. The V segment lost 4 bases and the J segment 5 bases; nucleotides outside the gene matches: 3.

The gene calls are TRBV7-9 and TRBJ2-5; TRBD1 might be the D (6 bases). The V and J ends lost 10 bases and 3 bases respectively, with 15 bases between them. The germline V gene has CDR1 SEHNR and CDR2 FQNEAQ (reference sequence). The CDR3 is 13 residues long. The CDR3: CATTSRQEETQYF. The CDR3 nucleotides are TGTGCCACAACGTCGAGACAGGAAGAGACCCAGTACTTC.

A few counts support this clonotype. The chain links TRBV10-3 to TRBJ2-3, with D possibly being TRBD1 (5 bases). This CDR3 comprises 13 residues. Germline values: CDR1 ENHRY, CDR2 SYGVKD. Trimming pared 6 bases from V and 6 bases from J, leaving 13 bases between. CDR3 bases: TGTGCCATCAGCCAAGGGGATTGGGATACGCAGTATTTT. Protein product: CAISQGDWDTQYF.

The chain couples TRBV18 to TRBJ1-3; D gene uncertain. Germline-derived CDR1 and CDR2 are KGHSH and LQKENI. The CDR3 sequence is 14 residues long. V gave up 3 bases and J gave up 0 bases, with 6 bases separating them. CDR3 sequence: CASSPKFSGNTIYF. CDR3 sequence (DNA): TGTGCCAGCTCACCCAAGTTCTCTGGAAACACCATATATTTT.

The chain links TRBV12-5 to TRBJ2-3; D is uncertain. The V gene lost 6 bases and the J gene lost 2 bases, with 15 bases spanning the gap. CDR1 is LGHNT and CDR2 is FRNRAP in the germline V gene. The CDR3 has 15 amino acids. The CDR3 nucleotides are TGTGCTAGTGGCCAGGATGACCTCTACACAGATACGCAGTATTTT. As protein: CASGQDDLYTDTQYF. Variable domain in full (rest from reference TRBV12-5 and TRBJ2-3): DARVTQTPRHKVTEMGQEVTMRCQPILGHNTVFWYRQTMMQGLELLAYFRNRAPLDDSGMPKDRFSAEMPDATLATLKIQPSEPRDSAVYFCASGQDDLYTDTQYFGPGTRLTVL.

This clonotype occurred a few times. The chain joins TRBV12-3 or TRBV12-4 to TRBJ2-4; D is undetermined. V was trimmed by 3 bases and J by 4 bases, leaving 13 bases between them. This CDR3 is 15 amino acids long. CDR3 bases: TGTGCCAGCAGTTTCGGCGGCAACAAAAAAAACATTCAGTACTTC. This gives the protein CASSFGGNKKNIQYF.

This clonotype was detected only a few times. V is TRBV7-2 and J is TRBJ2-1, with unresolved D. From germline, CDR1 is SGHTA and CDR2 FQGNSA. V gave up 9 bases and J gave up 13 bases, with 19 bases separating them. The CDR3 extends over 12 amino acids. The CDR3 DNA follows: TGTGCCAGTAATCCTCTCCTAGTGGTACAGTTCTTC. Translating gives CASNPLLVVQFF.

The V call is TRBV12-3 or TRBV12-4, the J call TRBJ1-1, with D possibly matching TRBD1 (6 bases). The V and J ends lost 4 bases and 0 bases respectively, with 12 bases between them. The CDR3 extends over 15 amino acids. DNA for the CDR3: TGTGCCAGCAGTTCACCACAGGGCATGAACACTGAAGCTTTCTTT. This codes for CASSSPQGMNTEAFF.

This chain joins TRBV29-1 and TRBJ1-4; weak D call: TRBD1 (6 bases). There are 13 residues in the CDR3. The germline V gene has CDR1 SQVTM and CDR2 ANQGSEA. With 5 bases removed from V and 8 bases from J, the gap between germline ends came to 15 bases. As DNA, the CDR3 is TGCAGCGTTCCCGACAGGCTCGGCGAAAAACTGTTTTTT. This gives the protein CSVPDRLGEKLFF. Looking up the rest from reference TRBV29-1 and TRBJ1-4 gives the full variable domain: SAVISQKPSRDICQRGTSLTIQCQVDSQVTMMFWYRQQPGQSLTLIATANQGSEATYESGFVIDKFPISRPNLTFSTLTVSNMSPEDSSIYLCSVPDRLGEKLFFGSGTQLSVL.

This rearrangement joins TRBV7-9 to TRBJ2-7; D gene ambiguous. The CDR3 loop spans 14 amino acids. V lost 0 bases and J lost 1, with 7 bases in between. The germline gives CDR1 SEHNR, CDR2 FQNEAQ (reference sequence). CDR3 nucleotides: TGTGCCAGCAGCTTAGCGGGATGGTCCTACGAGCAGTACTTC. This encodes CASSLAGWSYEQYF.

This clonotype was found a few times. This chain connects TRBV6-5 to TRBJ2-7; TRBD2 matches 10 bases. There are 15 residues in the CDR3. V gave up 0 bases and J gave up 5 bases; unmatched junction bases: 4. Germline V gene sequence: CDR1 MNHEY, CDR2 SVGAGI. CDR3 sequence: CASSYSILAGDEQYF. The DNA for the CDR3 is TGTGCCAGCAGTTACTCGATCCTAGCGGGAGACGAGCAGTACTTC.

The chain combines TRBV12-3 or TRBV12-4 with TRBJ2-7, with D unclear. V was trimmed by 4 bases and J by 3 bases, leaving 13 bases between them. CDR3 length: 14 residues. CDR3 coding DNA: TGTGCCAGCAGTTATGGGGTTGTTCTCTACGAGCAGTACTTC. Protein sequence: CASSYGVVLYEQYF.

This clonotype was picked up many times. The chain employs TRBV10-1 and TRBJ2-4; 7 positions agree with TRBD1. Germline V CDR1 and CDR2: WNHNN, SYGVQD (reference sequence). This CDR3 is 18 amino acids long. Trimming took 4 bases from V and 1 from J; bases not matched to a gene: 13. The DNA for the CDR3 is TGCGCCAGCAGTGGGGGGACAGTATCGCCCGGCGCCAAAAACATTCAGTACTTC. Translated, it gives CASSGGTVSPGAKNIQYF.

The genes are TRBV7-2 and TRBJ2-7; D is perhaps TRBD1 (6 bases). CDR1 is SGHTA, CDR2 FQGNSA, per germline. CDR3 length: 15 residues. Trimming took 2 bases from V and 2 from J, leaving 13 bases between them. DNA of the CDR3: TGTGCCAGCAGCTTAATCAGGGGATATACCTACGAGCAGTACTTC. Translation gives CASSLIRGYTYEQYF.

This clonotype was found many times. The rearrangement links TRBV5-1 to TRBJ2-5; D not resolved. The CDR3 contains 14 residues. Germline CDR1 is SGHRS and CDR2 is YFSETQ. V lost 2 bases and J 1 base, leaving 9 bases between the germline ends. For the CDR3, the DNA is TGCGCCAGCAGCTTTAGGCAGCCCCAAGAGACCCAGTACTTC. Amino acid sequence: CASSFRQPQETQYF.

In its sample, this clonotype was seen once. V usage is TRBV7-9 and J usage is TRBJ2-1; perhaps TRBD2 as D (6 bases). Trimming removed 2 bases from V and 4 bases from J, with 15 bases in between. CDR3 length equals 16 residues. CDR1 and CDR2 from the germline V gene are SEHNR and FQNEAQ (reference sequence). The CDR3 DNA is TGTGCCAGCAGCTTATGGCGGGGAGTAGGGTACAATGAGCAGTTCTTC. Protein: CASSLWRGVGYNEQFF.

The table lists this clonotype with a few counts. CDR3 loop: CASGLPQYTPSGNSRDNEQFF. CDR3 nucleotide sequence: TGTGCTAGTGGTTTGCCCCAATACACCCCTAGCGGGAATAGTAGGGACAATGAGCAGTTCTTC. This chain joins TRBV12-5 and TRBJ2-1, with 9 positions matching TRBD2. This CDR3 is 21 amino acids long. Germline CDR1 is LGHNT and CDR2 is FRNRAP. Germline trimming cut 2 bases from V and 5 bases from J; bases unmatched to any gene: 22.

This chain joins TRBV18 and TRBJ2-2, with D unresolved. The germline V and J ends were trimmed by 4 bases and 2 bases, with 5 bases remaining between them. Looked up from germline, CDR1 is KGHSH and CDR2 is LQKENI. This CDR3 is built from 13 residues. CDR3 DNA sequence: TGTGCCAGCTCACGCGATAACACCGGGGAGCTGTTTTTT. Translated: CASSRDNTGELFF. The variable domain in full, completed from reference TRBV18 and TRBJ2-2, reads NAGVMQNPRHLVRRRGQEARLRCSPMKGHSHVYWYRQLPEEGLKFMVYLQKENIIDESGMPKERFSAEFPKEGPSILRIQQVVRGDSAAYFCASSRDNTGELFFGEGSRLTVL.